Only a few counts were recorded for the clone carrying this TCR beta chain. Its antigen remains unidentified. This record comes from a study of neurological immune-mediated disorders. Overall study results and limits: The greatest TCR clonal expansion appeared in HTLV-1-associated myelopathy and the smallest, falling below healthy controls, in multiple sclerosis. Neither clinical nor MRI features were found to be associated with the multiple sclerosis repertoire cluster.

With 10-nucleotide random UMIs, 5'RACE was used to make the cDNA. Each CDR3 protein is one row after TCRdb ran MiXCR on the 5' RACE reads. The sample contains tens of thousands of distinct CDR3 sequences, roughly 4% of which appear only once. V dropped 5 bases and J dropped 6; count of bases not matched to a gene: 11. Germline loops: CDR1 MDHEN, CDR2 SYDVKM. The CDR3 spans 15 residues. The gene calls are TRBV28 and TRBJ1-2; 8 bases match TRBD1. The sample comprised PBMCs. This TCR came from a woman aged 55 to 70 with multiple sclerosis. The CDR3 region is CASSLNDRGGDGYTF. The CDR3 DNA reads TGTGCCAGCAGTCTCAACGACAGGGGAGGGGATGGCTACACCTTC.